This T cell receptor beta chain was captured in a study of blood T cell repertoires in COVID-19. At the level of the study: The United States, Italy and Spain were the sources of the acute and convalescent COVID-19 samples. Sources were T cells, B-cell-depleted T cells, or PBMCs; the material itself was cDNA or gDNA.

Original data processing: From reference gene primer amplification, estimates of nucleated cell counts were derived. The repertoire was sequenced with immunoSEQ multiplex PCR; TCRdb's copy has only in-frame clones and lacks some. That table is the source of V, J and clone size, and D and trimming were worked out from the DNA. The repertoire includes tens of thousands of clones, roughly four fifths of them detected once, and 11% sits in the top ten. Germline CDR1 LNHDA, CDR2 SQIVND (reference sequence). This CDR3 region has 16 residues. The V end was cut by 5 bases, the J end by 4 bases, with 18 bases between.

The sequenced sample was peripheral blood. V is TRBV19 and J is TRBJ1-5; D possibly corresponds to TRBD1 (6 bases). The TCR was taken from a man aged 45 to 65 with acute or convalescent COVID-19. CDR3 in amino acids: CASSGRNRAGNQPQHF. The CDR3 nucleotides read TGTGCCAGTAGTGGAAGAAACAGGGCTGGGAATCAGCCCCAGCATTTT.